These T cell receptor beta chains were read from a single sample in a study of T cells in severe cutaneous drug reactions. TCRdb re-called the multiplex PCR reads and gives one entry per CDR3 protein, without DNA. The sample features about 3,800 distinct CDR3 sequences, with 75% to 85% in its top ten. What was sequenced was PBMCs. The source of these receptors is a human donor with Stevens-Johnson syndrome, a severe cutaneous drug reaction. CDR3s include the opening cysteine and the closing phenylalanine or tryptophan. Each record gives: V gene, clone size, J gene, CDR3 protein. A clone size is listed for some rows: how often the clone was seen (once, few, many), or a class if it is expanded.

v_call: TRBV4-3
clone_size: -
j_call: TRBJ2-7
cdr3_aa: CASSQERGREQYF

v_call: TRBV3-1
clone_size: -
j_call: TRBJ2-3
cdr3_aa: CASSRPQGGSTDTQYF

v_call: TRBV5-4
clone_size: -
j_call: TRBJ2-3
cdr3_aa: CASTDYDRDNTDTQYF

v_call: TRBV20-1
clone_size: -
j_call: TRBJ1-2
cdr3_aa: CSARTGVNYGYTF

v_call: TRBV9
clone_size: -
j_call: TRBJ1-5
cdr3_aa: CASSVERRDRNQPQHF

v_call: TRBV7-9
clone_size: -
j_call: TRBJ2-1
cdr3_aa: CASRHDHYNEQFF

v_call: TRBV6-1
clone_size: -
j_call: TRBJ1-4
cdr3_aa: CASSESPGEPREKLFF

v_call: TRBV28
clone_size: -
j_call: TRBJ1-4
cdr3_aa: CASSLFGGVVDEKLFF

v_call: TRBV7-9
clone_size: -
j_call: TRBJ2-1
cdr3_aa: CASRVAGQGDLDEQFF

v_call: TRBV30
clone_size: medium-sized
j_call: TRBJ1-5
cdr3_aa: CAWSRRTGKNQPQHF

v_call: TRBV6-5
clone_size: -
j_call: TRBJ1-1
cdr3_aa: CASSLPGQVNTEAFF

v_call: TRBV15
clone_size: -
j_call: TRBJ2-5
cdr3_aa: CATSQGQGIQETQYF

v_call: TRBV3-1
clone_size: -
j_call: TRBJ2-7
cdr3_aa: CASSQASGPYEQYF

v_call: TRBV6-6
clone_size: -
j_call: TRBJ2-1
cdr3_aa: CASSSKSGEQFF

v_call: TRBV29-1
clone_size: medium-sized
j_call: TRBJ2-1
cdr3_aa: CSVEGWEWHNEQFF

v_call: TRBV6-1
clone_size: medium-sized
j_call: TRBJ1-1
cdr3_aa: CASSASQGAEAFF

v_call: TRBV20-1
clone_size: -
j_call: TRBJ2-1
cdr3_aa: CSAREQAEQFF

v_call: TRBV7-2
clone_size: -
j_call: TRBJ2-7
cdr3_aa: CASSGRQGEYEQYF

v_call: TRBV6-1
clone_size: -
j_call: TRBJ2-7
cdr3_aa: CASSLSSYEQYF

v_call: TRBV4-2
clone_size: -
j_call: TRBJ1-2
cdr3_aa: CASSQKQGANYGYTF

v_call: TRBV24-1
clone_size: -
j_call: TRBJ1-2
cdr3_aa: CATQGSSNYGYTF

v_call: TRBV7-6
clone_size: -
j_call: TRBJ2-1
cdr3_aa: CASSPSISSYNEQFF

v_call: TRBV5-1
clone_size: -
j_call: TRBJ2-5
cdr3_aa: CASSPDRAQETQYF

v_call: TRBV3-1
clone_size: -
j_call: TRBJ2-5
cdr3_aa: CASSPRKLEGYQETQYF

v_call: TRBV28
clone_size: -
j_call: TRBJ2-5
cdr3_aa: CASSLHRGSWETQYF

v_call: TRBV7-9
clone_size: -
j_call: TRBJ1-5
cdr3_aa: CASSLDKSNQPQHF

v_call: TRBV4-1
clone_size: -
j_call: TRBJ2-2
cdr3_aa: CASSHRQGGTGELFF

v_call: TRBV18
clone_size: medium-sized
j_call: TRBJ1-2
cdr3_aa: CASSPYTTTGTGGDGYTF

v_call: TRBV30
clone_size: medium-sized
j_call: TRBJ1-4
cdr3_aa: CAWRGSNEKLFF

v_call: TRBV5-4
clone_size: -
j_call: TRBJ2-7
cdr3_aa: CASSLVGSYEQYF

v_call: TRBV5-1
clone_size: -
j_call: TRBJ2-5
cdr3_aa: CASSLVSGTGSETQYF

v_call: TRBV9
clone_size: -
j_call: TRBJ2-3
cdr3_aa: CASSVLSGDTQYF

v_call: TRBV7-8
clone_size: -
j_call: TRBJ2-5
cdr3_aa: CASSRGRGQETQYF

v_call: TRBV9
clone_size: medium-sized
j_call: TRBJ1-3
cdr3_aa: CASSRGQHISGNTIYF

v_call: TRBV5-1
clone_size: -
j_call: TRBJ2-1
cdr3_aa: CASSSEGGDLYNEQFF

v_call: TRBV6-5
clone_size: -
j_call: TRBJ2-2
cdr3_aa: CASSQDYFSGELFF

v_call: TRBV6-1
clone_size: -
j_call: TRBJ1-2
cdr3_aa: CASTVGGYGYTF

v_call: TRBV3-1
clone_size: -
j_call: TRBJ2-3
cdr3_aa: CASSHLWHLAGEEKNTQYF

v_call: TRBV6-2/TRBV6-3
clone_size: -
j_call: TRBJ2-5
cdr3_aa: CASRGTSGAQETQYF

v_call: TRBV19
clone_size: -
j_call: TRBJ1-1
cdr3_aa: CASSMRGVNTEAFF

v_call: TRBV4-1
clone_size: -
j_call: TRBJ2-5
cdr3_aa: CASSLDSSQETQYF

v_call: TRBV5-1
clone_size: -
j_call: TRBJ2-3
cdr3_aa: CASSHLGTSGRGGTDTQYF

v_call: TRBV7-9
clone_size: -
j_call: TRBJ2-2
cdr3_aa: CASSFQGGQGTTGELFF

v_call: TRBV19
clone_size: -
j_call: TRBJ1-1
cdr3_aa: CASSRGDTGTGEAFF

v_call: TRBV5-1
clone_size: -
j_call: TRBJ2-1
cdr3_aa: CATSDRVDEQFF

v_call: TRBV27
clone_size: -
j_call: TRBJ2-5
cdr3_aa: CASSEPPGHLQTQYF

v_call: TRBV4-2
clone_size: -
j_call: TRBJ2-5
cdr3_aa: CASSQEGREGIFQETQYF

v_call: TRBV20-1
clone_size: -
j_call: TRBJ2-3
cdr3_aa: CSARGPWGWGDTQYF

v_call: TRBV28
clone_size: -
j_call: TRBJ1-2
cdr3_aa: CASSSSGKAFYGYTF

v_call: TRBV9
clone_size: medium-sized
j_call: TRBJ2-1
cdr3_aa: CASSVGLDEQFF